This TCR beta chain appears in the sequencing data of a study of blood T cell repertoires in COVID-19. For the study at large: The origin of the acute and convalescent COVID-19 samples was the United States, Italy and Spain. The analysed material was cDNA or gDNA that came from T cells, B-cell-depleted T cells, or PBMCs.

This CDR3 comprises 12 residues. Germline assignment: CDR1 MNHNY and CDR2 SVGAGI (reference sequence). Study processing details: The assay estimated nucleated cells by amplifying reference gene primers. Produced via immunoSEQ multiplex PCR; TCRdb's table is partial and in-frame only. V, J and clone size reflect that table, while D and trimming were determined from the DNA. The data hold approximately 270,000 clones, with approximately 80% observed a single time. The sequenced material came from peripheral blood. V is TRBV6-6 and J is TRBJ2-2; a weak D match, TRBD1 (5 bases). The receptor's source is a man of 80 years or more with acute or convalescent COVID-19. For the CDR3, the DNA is TGTGGTCACAGGAGGAACACCGGGGAGCTGTTTTTT. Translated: CGHRRNTGELFF.